This TCR beta chain was captured in a study of T-cell reconstitution after alpha-beta-depleted transplantation in children. The V gene's germline CDR1 is SGHTA and CDR2 FQGNSA. Between the trimmed V and J ends, which lost 3 bases and 1 base, there was a span of 15 bases. This CDR3 has 16 amino acids. Unique molecular identifiers were incorporated into the prepared TCRbeta library. MiXCR, run by TCRdb on the PCR reads, gives a single entry per CDR3 protein. Found here are fewer than 550,000 distinct CDR3 sequences, about an eighth of them singletons; the top ten hold 14%. This clonotype was obtained from a female patient aged 2-10 years who had a stem cell transplant for aplastic anemia, so the T cells may come from the graft donor. Material: PBMCs, mostly from graft donor cells, obtained 180 days after TCRalphabeta/CD19-depleted stem cell transplant. The chain employs TRBV7-2 and TRBJ2-5; the D is unclear. The CDR3 DNA sequence: TGTGCCAGCAGCTTGAGGTGGGCGCCCCTCCAAGAGACCCAGTACTTC. Translated: CASSLRWAPLQETQYF. Looking up the rest from reference TRBV7-2 and TRBJ2-5 gives the full variable domain: GAGVSQSPSNKVTEKGKDVELRCDPISGHTALYWYRQSLGQGLEFLIYFQGNSAPDKSGLPSDRFSAERTGGSVSTLTIQRTQQEDSAVYLCASSLRWAPLQETQYFGPGTRLLVL.